This TCR beta chain is from a study of blood T cell repertoires in COVID-19. For the study at large: Italy, Spain and the United States were the sources of the convalescent and acute COVID-19 samples.

Repertoires were generated with immunoSEQ multiplex PCR, while TCRdb's copy carries only in-frame clones and drops some. The sample yields 200,000 or so clones, about 80% seen once. This CDR3 is 18 amino acids long. V lost 4 bases to trimming and J lost 1 base; unmatched junction nucleotides: 7. In germline, CDR1 is SGHDN, CDR2 FVKESK. The chain combines TRBV14 with TRBJ2-5, with 15 bases aligning to TRBD2. Material: peripheral blood. The sequence came from a human donor with acute or convalescent COVID-19. The donor label of this sample is uncertain. CDR3 region: CASSPGTSGRRIQETQYF. The CDR3 nucleotides are TGTGCCAGCAGCCCCGGGACTAGCGGGAGGAGGATCCAAGAGACCCAGTACTTC.